The 9 T cell receptor beta chains reported below all come from one sample, sequenced in a study of chemoradiotherapy in HPV16-positive cancers. Data came from immunoSEQ multiplex PCR; TCRdb stores just in-frame clones and leaves some out. The sample includes approximately 5,400 clones, 55% to 85% of them seen just once. This specimen was tumor tissue, taken from a patient who underwent chemoradiotherapy. All receptors derive from a human donor with HPV-associated anogenital cancer.

This clone was counted a single time. This chain joins TRBV11-2 and TRBJ2-7; the match to TRBD1 covers 9 bases. The CDR3 loop spans 13 amino acids. Germline lookup yields CDR1 SGHAT and CDR2 FQNNGV. V dropped 5 bases and J dropped 9; count of bases not matched to a gene: 8. The CDR3 is CASSRDREDLQYF. The CDR3 DNA follows: TGTGCCAGCAGCCGGGACAGGGAGGACTTGCAGTACTTC.

The genes are TRBV18 and TRBJ2-5; 9 bases are shared with TRBD1. The CDR3 runs to 15 residues. The germline gives CDR1 KGHSH, CDR2 LQKENI. V gave up 4 bases and J gave up 3 bases; unmatched junction bases: 6. The CDR3 protein is CASSLSWTGEETQYF. The CDR3 DNA sequence: TGTGCCAGCTCACTCTCCTGGACAGGGGAAGAGACCCAGTACTTC.

The chain is built from TRBV9 and TRBJ2-1; D tentatively fits TRBD1 or TRBD2 (5 bases each). The V end was cut by 4 bases, the J end by 9 bases, with 17 bases between. The CDR3 length is 14 residues. Germline V gene sequence: CDR1 SGDLS, CDR2 YYNGEE. The CDR3 coding sequence is TGTGCCAGCAGCCTCAGACCGGGACGCAGTGAGCAGTTCTTC. Protein product: CASSLRPGRSEQFF.

This chain connects TRBV19 to TRBJ1-2, with a tentative D call TRBD1 (5 bases). The germline gives CDR1 LNHDA, CDR2 SQIVND (reference sequence). The CDR3 loop spans 11 amino acids. Trimming cost V 8 bases and J 2 bases, with 6 bases left between them. The CDR3 spells CASSGNYGYTF. DNA of the CDR3: TGTGCCAGTTCAGGGAACTATGGCTACACCTTC.

The J gene is TRBJ2-3, the V gene TRBV7-3; TRBD2 aligns across 10 bases. The CDR3 is 19 amino acids. With 1 base clipped from V and 6 bases from J, the junction kept 16 bases outside the gene matches. Looked up from germline, CDR1 is SGHTA and CDR2 is FQGTGA. The CDR3 spells CASSLKGNHIAGGPDTQYF. The CDR3 bases are TGTGCCAGCAGCTTAAAGGGGAATCATATAGCGGGAGGTCCCGATACGCAGTATTTT.

The chain has TRBV7-9 and TRBJ1-2; a weak D match, TRBD1 (5 bases). This CDR3 has 14 amino acids. Trimming cost V 4 bases and J 8 bases, with 17 bases left between them. Germline-derived CDR1 and CDR2 are SEHNR and FQNEAQ (reference sequence). The CDR3 region has the DNA TGTGCCAGCAGCTCATCGAGGGGCCGGGGAGGCTACACCTTC. Residues: CASSSSRGRGGYTF.

The genes are TRBV12-5 and TRBJ2-3, with D maybe TRBD1 (5 bases). The CDR3 covers 15 residues. V lost 1 base and J lost 2, with 10 bases in between. The germline V gene has CDR1 LGHNT and CDR2 FRNRAP. CDR3 coding DNA: TGTGCTAGTGGTTTGGATGGACATCCCACAGATACGCAGTATTTT. Its translation: CASGLDGHPTDTQYF. The entire variable domain, with the rest obtained from reference TRBV12-5 and TRBJ2-3, is as follows: DARVTQTPRHKVTEMGQEVTMRCQPILGHNTVFWYRQTMMQGLELLAYFRNRAPLDDSGMPKDRFSAEMPDATLATLKIQPSEPRDSAVYFCASGLDGHPTDTQYFGPGTRLTVL.

V is TRBV4-1 and J is TRBJ1-2; TRBD1 matches 8 bases. Germline values: CDR1 MGHRA, CDR2 YSYEKL. The CDR3 spans 16 residues. V lost 1 base, J lost 2 bases, and 6 bases stayed unmatched. The CDR3 protein is CASSQGSWTGNYGYTF. The CDR3 DNA reads as TGCGCCAGCAGCCAAGGATCGTGGACAGGGAACTATGGCTACACCTTC.

This clone was recorded only once. The V and J genes are TRBV18 and TRBJ2-1; 9 nucleotides agree with TRBD1. Germline V lookup: CDR1 KGHSH, CDR2 LQKENI. CDR3 size: 15 residues. V dropped 6 bases and J dropped 7; count of bases not matched to a gene: 10. CDR3: CASSPRTGDGNEQFF. DNA of the CDR3: TGTGCCAGCTCGCCTCGGACAGGGGATGGGAATGAGCAGTTCTTC.